Listed below are T cell receptor beta chains from one sample, sequenced in a study of cytomegalovirus exposure and HLA in healthy donors. Only in-frame clones appear in the TCRdb table, and some are missing; sequencing was by immunoSEQ multiplex PCR. The sample gives hundreds of thousands of clones, 76% of which show up once; 0.63% is in the top ten. Material for sequencing was PBMCs. The source is a man in his late teens or twenties in good health and CMV-seronegative. CDR3s include the opening cysteine and the closing phenylalanine or tryptophan. The D gene is left open where the match is weak. Not all rows give a size; the values are once, few, many and, for expanded clones, a class.

j_call | clone_size | v_call | d_call | cdr3_aa | cdr3_nt
TRBJ2-1 | - | TRBV5-1 | TRBD2 | CASSWGTSGTMEQFF | TGCGCCAGCAGCTGGGGGACTAGCGGTACTATGGAGCAGTTCTTC
TRBJ2-5 | - | TRBV9 | TRBD2 | CASSPGGTTQETQYF | TGTGCCAGCAGCCCGGGTGGGACTACGCAAGAGACCCAGTACTTC
TRBJ1-1 | - | TRBV6-1 | - | CASSETGITEAFF | TGTGCCAGCAGCGAAACAGGGATCACTGAAGCTTTCTTT
TRBJ1-2 | - | TRBV20-1 | - | CSAKQGGGYTF | TGCAGTGCTAAACAGGGTGGCGGCTACACCTTC
TRBJ2-7 | once | TRBV7-9 | - | CASSSQYEQYF | TGTGCCAGCAGCTCTCAGTACGAGCAGTACTTC
TRBJ2-7 | - | TRBV27 | TRBD2 | CASGQLAGAWYEQYF | TGTGCCAGCGGCCAACTAGCGGGAGCTTGGTACGAGCAGTACTTC
TRBJ2-7 | - | TRBV27 | TRBD1 | CASSLYRDREPHEQYF | TGTGCCAGCAGTCTCTATAGGGACAGGGAGCCCCACGAGCAGTACTTC
TRBJ2-1 | - | TRBV5-1 | TRBD2 | CASSIPTSGSYNEQFF | TGCGCCAGCAGCATTCCGACTAGCGGATCCTACAATGAGCAGTTCTTC
TRBJ1-4 | - | TRBV18 | - | CASPRPRDIVEKLFF | TGTGCCAGTCCCAGACCCCGGGACATAGTTGAAAAACTGTTTTTT
TRBJ1-1 | - | TRBV25-1 | - | CASSEFSGSDTEAFF | TGTGCCAGCAGTGAATTCAGCGGGTCGGACACTGAAGCTTTCTTT
TRBJ2-3 | - | TRBV5-1 | TRBD1 | CASSVGDRASTDTQYF | TGCGCCAGCAGCGTAGGGGACAGGGCTAGCACAGATACGCAGTATTTT
TRBJ1-1 | - | TRBV5-4 | - | CASSLAGAMNTEAFF | TGTGCCAGCAGCTTGGCAGGGGCAATGAACACTGAAGCTTTCTTT
TRBJ2-1 | - | TRBV5-1 | TRBD1 | CASSLKGAQYNEQFF | TGCGCCAGCAGCTTGAAGGGGGCGCAGTACAATGAGCAGTTCTTC
TRBJ2-6 | - | TRBV28 | TRBD2 | CASSQPGLAGAGSGANVLTF | TGTGCCAGCAGTCAACCGGGACTAGCGGGAGCGGGCTCTGGGGCCAACGTCCTGACTTTC
TRBJ1-2 | - | TRBV29-1 | - | CSVDRGQGFSLNYGYTF | TGCAGCGTTGACCGCGGGCAGGGGTTCTCCCTTAACTATGGCTACACCTTC
TRBJ1-2 | once | TRBV15 | TRBD1 | CATSRDFNRDSWDTF | TGTGCCACCAGCAGAGATTTTAACCGGGACAGTTGGGATACCTTC
TRBJ1-2 | - | TRBV9 | TRBD1 | CASSVETGEGGYTF | TGTGCCAGCAGCGTAGAGACAGGGGAGGGCGGCTACACCTTC
TRBJ2-3 | - | TRBV27 | - | CASSLSVFPDTQYF | TGTGCCAGCAGTTTATCCGTTTTCCCAGATACGCAGTATTTT
TRBJ1-5 | - | TRBV15 | - | CATSRERINQPQHF | TGTGCCACCAGCAGAGAGAGAATCAATCAGCCCCAGCATTTT
TRBJ2-7 | - | TRBV7-3 | TRBD2 | CASSSISGTSYEQYF | TGTGCCAGCAGCTCCATTAGCGGGACCTCCTACGAGCAGTACTTC
TRBJ1-4 | - | TRBV5-1 | - | CASGRGEGEKLFF | TGCGCCAGCGGCCGGGGGGAGGGTGAAAAACTGTTTTTT
TRBJ1-1 | - | TRBV10-1 | - | CASSESGGTEAFF | TGCGCCAGCAGTGAGTCGGGGGGCACTGAAGCTTTCTTT
TRBJ2-3 | - | TRBV5-1 | TRBD1 | CASSWDSSDTQYF | TGCGCCAGCAGCTGGGACAGCTCAGATACGCAGTATTTT
TRBJ2-1 | - | TRBV5-1 | - | CASSPELVSTYNEQFF | TGCGCCAGCAGCCCCGAACTAGTTTCAACCTACAATGAGCAGTTCTTC
TRBJ2-3 | - | TRBV5-1 | TRBD2 | CASSLGLAVTDTQYF | TGCGCCAGCAGCTTGGGACTAGCGGTCACAGATACGCAGTATTTT
TRBJ2-3 | - | TRBV5-4 | - | CASSAAPRDTQYF | TGTGCCAGCAGCGCGGCGCCCCGGGATACGCAGTATTTT
TRBJ2-7 | few | TRBV30 | - | CAWSLLPRYEQYF | TGTGCCTGGAGCCTCCTTCCCCGCTACGAGCAGTACTTC
TRBJ2-7 | few | TRBV6-5 | - | CASSSSRGAYEQYF | TGTGCCAGCAGTTCGTCCAGGGGCGCGTACGAGCAGTACTTC
TRBJ1-4 | - | TRBV28 | TRBD1 | CASSNGQEGEKLFF | TGTGCCAGCAGTAATGGACAGGAAGGAGAAAAACTGTTTTTT
TRBJ2-7 | - | TRBV7-9 | TRBD2 | CASSSRQGLAAYEQYF | TGTGCCAGCAGCTCAAGACAGGGACTAGCGGCCTACGAGCAGTACTTC
TRBJ1-2 | - | TRBV6-5 | - | CASSIQGEYGYTF | TGTGCCAGCAGTATACAGGGTGAATATGGCTACACCTTC
TRBJ2-7 | - | TRBV18 | TRBD1 | CASSPGQETYEQYF | TGTGCCAGCTCACCGGGACAGGAGACCTACGAGCAGTACTTC
TRBJ1-2 | - | TRBV6-5 | TRBD1 | CASSSGGTAYGYTF | TGTGCCAGCAGTTCGGGAGGGACAGCCTATGGCTACACCTTC
TRBJ1-2 | - | TRBV30 | TRBD1 | CAWTTDRGHGYTF | TGTGCCTGGACGACGGACAGGGGGCATGGCTACACCTTC
TRBJ2-1 | - | TRBV6-4 | TRBD2 | CASSDRMTSGSHNEQFF | TGTGCCAGCAGTGACCGAATGACTAGCGGGAGTCACAATGAGCAGTTCTTC
TRBJ2-2 | - | TRBV6-5 | - | CASREGGDTGELFF | TGTGCCAGCAGGGAAGGGGGTGACACCGGGGAGCTGTTTTTT
TRBJ1-5 | once | TRBV6-1 | - | CASSEGGGNQPQHF | TGTGCCAGCAGTGAAGGGGGCGGCAATCAGCCCCAGCATTTT